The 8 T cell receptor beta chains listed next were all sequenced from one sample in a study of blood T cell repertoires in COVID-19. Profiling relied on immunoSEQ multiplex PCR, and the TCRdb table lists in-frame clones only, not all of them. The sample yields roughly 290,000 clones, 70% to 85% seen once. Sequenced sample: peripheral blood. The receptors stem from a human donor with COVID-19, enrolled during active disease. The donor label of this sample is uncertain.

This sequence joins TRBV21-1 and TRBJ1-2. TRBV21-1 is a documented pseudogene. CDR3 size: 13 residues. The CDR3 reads CASSKVRAGGYTF. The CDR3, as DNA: TGTGCCAGCAGCAAAGTCAGGGCGGGGGGCTACACCTTC.

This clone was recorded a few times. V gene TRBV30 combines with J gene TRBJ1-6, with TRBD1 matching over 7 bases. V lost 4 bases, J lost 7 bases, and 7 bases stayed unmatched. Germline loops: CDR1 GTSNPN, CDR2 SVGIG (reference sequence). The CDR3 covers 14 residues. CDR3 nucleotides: TGTGCCTGGAATACCGGGACAGAGAATTCACCCCTCCACTTT. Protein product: CAWNTGTENSPLHF.

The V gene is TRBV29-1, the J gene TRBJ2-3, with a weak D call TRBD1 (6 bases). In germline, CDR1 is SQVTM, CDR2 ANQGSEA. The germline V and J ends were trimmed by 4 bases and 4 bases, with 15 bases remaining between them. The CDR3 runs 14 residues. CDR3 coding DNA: TGCAGCGTTGCTCAGGGGAACGACGCAGATACGCAGTATTTT. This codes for CSVAQGNDADTQYF.

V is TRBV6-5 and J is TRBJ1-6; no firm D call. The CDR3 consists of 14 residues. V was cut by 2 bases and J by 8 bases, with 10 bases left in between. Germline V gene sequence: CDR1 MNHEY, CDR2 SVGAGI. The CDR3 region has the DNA TGTGCCAGCAGTTACGTCGGTGGGCATTCACCCCTCCACTTT. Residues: CASSYVGGHSPLHF.

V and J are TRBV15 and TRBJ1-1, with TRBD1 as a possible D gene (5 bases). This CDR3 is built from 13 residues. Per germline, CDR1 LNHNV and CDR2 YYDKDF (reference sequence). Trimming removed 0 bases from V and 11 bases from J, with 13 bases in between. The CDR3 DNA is TGTGCCACCAGCAGAGATCCAGGGTTGGACGCTTTCTTT. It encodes CATSRDPGLDAFF.

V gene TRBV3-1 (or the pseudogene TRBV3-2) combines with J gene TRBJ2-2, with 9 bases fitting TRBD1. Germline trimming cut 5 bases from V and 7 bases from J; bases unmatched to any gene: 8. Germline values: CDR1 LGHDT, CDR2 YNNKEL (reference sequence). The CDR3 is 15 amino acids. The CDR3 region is CASSAGTGLSGELFF. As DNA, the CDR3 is TGTGCCAGCAGCGCAGGGACAGGGCTCAGCGGGGAGCTGTTTTTT.

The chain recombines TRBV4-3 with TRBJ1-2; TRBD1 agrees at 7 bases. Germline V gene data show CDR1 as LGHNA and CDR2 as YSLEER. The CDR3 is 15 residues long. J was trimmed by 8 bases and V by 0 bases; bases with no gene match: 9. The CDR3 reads CASSQDLWDSVGYTF. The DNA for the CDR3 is TGCGCCAGCAGCCAAGACCTTTGGGACAGTGTAGGCTACACCTTC.

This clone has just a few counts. CDR3 nucleotides: TGTGCCAGCAGTTCTAACACCGGGGAGCTGTTTTTT. This sequence encodes CASSSNTGELFF. The V gene is TRBV28, the J gene TRBJ2-2; D unresolved. The V end lost 4 bases, the J end lost 2 bases, and 2 bases lay between the germline ends. CDR1 and CDR2 (germline): MDHEN, SYDVKM. The CDR3 covers 12 residues.